The clone carrying this T cell receptor (beta chain) was seen at least ten times. The target antigen is unknown. Library preparation tagged each individual cDNA molecule with a unique molecular identifier. As originally analysed: TCR counts had a median of about 94,000 per sample and spanned roughly 23,224 to 700,000. TCRdb ran MiXCR on the RACE reads and lists one entry per CDR3 protein. TCRdb's processing, not the study's, gives the V and J calls here. The sample has under 50,000 distinct CDR3 sequences, 3.7% seen once; the top ten hold approximately 5%. CDR1 MGHRA and CDR2 YSYEKL come from the germline V gene. With 0 bases removed from V and 4 bases from J, the gap between germline ends came to 13 bases. The CDR3 loop spans 15 amino acids. The data are from a study of human T cells and chemical hapten exposure. Overall study: TCR yields per sample varied, mainly owing to small pooled library volume differences.

Findings and caveats of the study: Among TCRs, those above 1 in 1000 frequency were unaffected by DPC sensitization.

Specified time point: healthy volunteer bleed at 6 weeks. The authors' total RNA extraction used unfractionated whole blood. The clonotype was recovered from a human donor in good health. Some clones in this sample may be carry-over from other donors' samples. This chain connects TRBV4-1 to TRBJ2-7; D might be TRBD1 (6 bases). Sequenced material: whole blood. The CDR3 coding sequence is TGCGCCAGCAGCCAAGACCAAACGCAGGGGTACGAGCAGTACTTC. It yields the protein CASSQDQTQGYEQYF.